The 14 T cell receptor beta chains in this list originate from one sample, sequenced in a study of blood T cell repertoires in COVID-19. The assay was immunoSEQ multiplex PCR, and TCRdb's table has in-frame clones only and misses some. The sample shows 170,000 or so clones, 80% to 90% of them seen only once. Material for sequencing was peripheral blood. The receptor set was obtained from a man aged 45-65 years with active or convalescent COVID-19.

The V call is TRBV7-2, the J call TRBJ1-1; tentative D call: TRBD1 (5 bases). V dropped 1 base and J dropped 5 bases, with 14 bases sitting between them. The CDR3 is 15 amino acids. Germline lookup yields CDR1 SGHTA and CDR2 FQGNSA. The CDR3 DNA reads as TGTGCCAGCAGCTTAGAGCAGGGAGGGAAAACTGAAGCTTTCTTT. Protein sequence: CASSLEQGGKTEAFF.

This chain joins TRBV6-5 and TRBJ1-5; no definite D call. Germline V gene sequence: CDR1 MNHEY, CDR2 SVGAGI. This CDR3 is built from 14 residues. Trimming removed 1 base at V and 1 base at J, with 5 bases between. The CDR3 DNA is TGTGCCAGCAGTTACTGGGAGAGCAATCAGCCCCAGCATTTT. It yields the protein CASSYWESNQPQHF.

The gene calls are TRBV24-1 and TRBJ2-2; 12 bases line up with TRBD2. The CDR3 is made up of 17 amino acids. V shed 3 bases, J shed 1 base, and the junction held 2 bases outside the gene matches. Germline V gives CDR1 KGHDR, CDR2 SFDVKD. The chain's CDR3 is CATSDVGLAGNTGELFF. CDR3 nucleotide sequence: TGTGCCACCAGTGATGTGGGACTAGCGGGGAACACCGGGGAGCTGTTTTTT.

The J gene is TRBJ1-1, the V gene TRBV27; D is perhaps TRBD1 (6 bases). There are 14 residues in the CDR3. Germline values: CDR1 MNHEY, CDR2 SMNVEV (reference sequence). V dropped 5 bases and J dropped 6 bases, with 16 bases sitting between them. For the CDR3, the DNA is TGTGCCAGCAGTAAAGACCAAACAGGGCCTGAAGCTTTCTTT. Encoded protein: CASSKDQTGPEAFF.

This chain uses TRBV19 with TRBJ1-2; 7 nucleotides line up with TRBD1. Germline-derived CDR1 and CDR2 are LNHDA and SQIVND (reference sequence). V gave up 6 bases and J gave up 0 bases; unmatched junction bases: 1. The CDR3 consists of 13 residues. This chain's CDR3 is CASRGQTNYGYTF. In DNA, the CDR3 is TGTGCCAGTAGGGGACAGACTAACTATGGCTACACCTTC.

The rearrangement joins TRBV28 to TRBJ1-2; D possibly corresponds to TRBD1 (5 bases). CDR3 length equals 13 residues. Germline-derived CDR1 and CDR2 are MDHEN and SYDVKM. V was cut by 5 bases and J by 5 bases, with 12 bases left in between. The CDR3 bases are TGTGCCAGCAGTCTACAGGTTCGTTATGGCTACACCTTC. Translating it yields CASSLQVRYGYTF.

This CDR3 is CATSSSSRGYNEKLFF. DNA of the CDR3: TGTGCCACCAGCAGTTCGTCTCGGGGGTATAATGAAAAACTGTTTTTT. The genes are TRBV15 and TRBJ1-4; D perhaps matches TRBD1 (5 bases). V was cut by 3 bases and J by 4 bases, with 15 bases left in between. The germline V gene has CDR1 LNHNV and CDR2 YYDKDF (reference sequence). This CDR3 is 16 amino acids long.

The V call is TRBV6-5, the J call TRBJ1-1; 9 bases map to TRBD1. After removal of 6 bases from V and 4 bases from J, the junction contained 6 bases not matched to a gene. Germline CDR1 is MNHEY and CDR2 is SVGAGI. The CDR3 is 14 amino acids. In DNA, the CDR3 is TGTGCCAGCAGCGGAGGACAGGGGAGCACTGAAGCTTTCTTT. Its protein is CASSGGQGSTEAFF.

V gene TRBV30 combines with J gene TRBJ1-5; possible D gene TRBD1, 5 bases. The V end was cut by 2 bases, the J end by 2 bases, with 10 bases between. The germline V gene has CDR1 GTSNPN and CDR2 SVGIG (reference sequence). This CDR3 has 14 residues. The CDR3 sequence is CAWSPGLGNQPQHF. CDR3 in DNA: TGTGCCTGGAGTCCAGGGTTGGGCAATCAGCCCCAGCATTTT.

The V gene is TRBV9, the J gene TRBJ2-1; 12 bases line up with TRBD2. V dropped 3 bases and J dropped 6; count of bases not matched to a gene: 13. Per germline, CDR1 SGDLS and CDR2 YYNGEE. The CDR3 contains 18 residues. CDR3 bases: TGTGCCAGCAGCGCAACACGGACTAGCGGGATGAGTGGCAATGAGCAGTTCTTC. This encodes CASSATRTSGMSGNEQFF.

The chain carries TRBV10-3 and TRBJ2-5; TRBD2 might be the D (7 bases). Germline loops: CDR1 ENHRY, CDR2 SYGVKD. CDR3 size: 13 residues. The V end was cut by 7 bases, the J end by 4 bases, with 13 bases between. The CDR3 nucleotides read TGTGCCATCAAGGCAGGGGAGGGAGAGACCCAGTACTTC. Translation gives CAIKAGEGETQYF.

The genes are TRBV15 and TRBJ2-7, with TRBD1 as a possible D gene (6 bases). Looked up from germline, CDR1 is LNHNV and CDR2 is YYDKDF (reference sequence). With 5 bases removed from V and 4 bases from J, the gap between germline ends came to 15 bases. The CDR3 has 14 amino acids. CDR3 DNA: TGTGCCACCAGCGGGCAACAGGGTGGATACGAGCAGTACTTC. Its translation: CATSGQQGGYEQYF.

The CDR3 coding sequence is TGTGCCAGCAGGAGGGACAGGGTAATGTTTGGCTACACCTTC. This codes for CASRRDRVMFGYTF. The chain links TRBV6-5 to TRBJ1-2; 9 positions match TRBD1. Germline CDR1 reads MNHEY; CDR2 reads SVGAGI. The J segment lost 7 bases and the V segment lost 6 bases, leaving 9 bases of the junction unmatched. The CDR3 sequence is 14 residues long.

This chain links TRBV2 with TRBJ2-3, with 8 positions matching TRBD2. The CDR3 contains 16 residues. Germline CDR1 SNHLY, CDR2 FYNNEI. J lost 3 bases, V lost 4 bases, and 9 bases had no gene match. The CDR3 spells CASSVGTRVITDTQYF. DNA for the CDR3: TGTGCCAGCAGTGTTGGGACTAGAGTTATTACAGATACGCAGTATTTT.